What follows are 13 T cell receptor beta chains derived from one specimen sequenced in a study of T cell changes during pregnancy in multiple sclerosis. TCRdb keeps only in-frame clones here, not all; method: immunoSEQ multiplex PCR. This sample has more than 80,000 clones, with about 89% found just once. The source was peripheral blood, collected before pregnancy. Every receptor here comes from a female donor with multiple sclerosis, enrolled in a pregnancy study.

DNA for the CDR3: TGTGCCAGCGCACGGACAAATGAAAGGGATGAGCAGTTCTTC. Protein sequence: CASARTNERDEQFF. J is TRBJ2-1 and V is TRBV5-4; D is possibly TRBD1 (5 bases). Trimming pared 7 bases from V and 8 bases from J, leaving 19 bases between. In germline, CDR1 is SGHNT, CDR2 YYREEE (reference sequence). The CDR3 runs to 14 residues.

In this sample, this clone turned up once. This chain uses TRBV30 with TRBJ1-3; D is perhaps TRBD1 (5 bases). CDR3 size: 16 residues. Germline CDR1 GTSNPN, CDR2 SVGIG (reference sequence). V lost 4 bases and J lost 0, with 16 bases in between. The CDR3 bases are TGTGCCTGGACCCGGACAACGGACAACTCTGGAAACACCATATATTTT. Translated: CAWTRTTDNSGNTIYF.

In DNA, the CDR3 is TGTGCCAGCAGCTTAGGTTCGACAGGGCAAGCTGAAGCTTTCTTT. Protein: CASSLGSTGQAEAFF. The chain employs TRBV7-8 and TRBJ1-1, with 7 bases aligning to TRBD1. This CDR3 is built from 15 residues. CDR1 and CDR2 (germline): SGHVS, FQNEAQ. The J segment lost 6 bases and the V segment lost 1 base, leaving 8 bases of the junction unmatched.

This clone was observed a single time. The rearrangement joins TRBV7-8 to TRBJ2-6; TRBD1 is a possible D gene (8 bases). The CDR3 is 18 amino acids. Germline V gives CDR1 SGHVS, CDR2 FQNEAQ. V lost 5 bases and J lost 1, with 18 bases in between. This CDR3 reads CASSRNRGGVSGANVLTF. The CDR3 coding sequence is TGTGCCAGCAGCCGAAACAGGGGGGGTGTTTCTGGGGCCAACGTCCTGACTTTC.

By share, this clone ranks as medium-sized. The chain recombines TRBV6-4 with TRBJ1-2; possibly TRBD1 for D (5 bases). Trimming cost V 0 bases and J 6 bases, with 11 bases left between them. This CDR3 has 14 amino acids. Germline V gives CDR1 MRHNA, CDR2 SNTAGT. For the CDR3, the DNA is TGTGCCAGCAGTGACTCGGGGGAGGGGAATGGCTACACCTTC. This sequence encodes CASSDSGEGNGYTF.

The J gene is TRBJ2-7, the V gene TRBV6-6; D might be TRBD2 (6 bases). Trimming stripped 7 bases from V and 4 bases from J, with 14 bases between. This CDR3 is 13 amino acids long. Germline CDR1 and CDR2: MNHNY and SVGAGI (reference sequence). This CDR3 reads CASTTGREYEQYF. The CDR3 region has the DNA TGTGCCAGCACCACCGGACGGGAGTACGAGCAGTACTTC.

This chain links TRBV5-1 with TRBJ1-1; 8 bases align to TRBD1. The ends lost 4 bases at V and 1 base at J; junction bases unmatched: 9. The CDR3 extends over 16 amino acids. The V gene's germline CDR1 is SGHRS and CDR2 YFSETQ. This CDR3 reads CASSGRRDRTNTEAFF. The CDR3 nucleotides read TGCGCCAGCAGCGGACGAAGGGACAGGACGAACACTGAAGCTTTCTTT.

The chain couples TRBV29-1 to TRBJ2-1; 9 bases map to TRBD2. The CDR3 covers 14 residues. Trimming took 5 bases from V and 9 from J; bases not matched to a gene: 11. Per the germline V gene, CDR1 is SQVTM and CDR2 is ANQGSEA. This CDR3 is CSVTPALAGSEQFF. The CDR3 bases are TGCAGCGTTACTCCGGCTCTAGCGGGATCTGAGCAGTTCTTC.

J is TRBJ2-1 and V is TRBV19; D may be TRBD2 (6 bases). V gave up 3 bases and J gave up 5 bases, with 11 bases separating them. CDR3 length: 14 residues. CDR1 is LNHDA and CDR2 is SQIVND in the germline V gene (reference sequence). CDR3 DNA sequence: TGTGCCAGTAGTATCTTGCGGGGACACAATGAGCAGTTCTTC. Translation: CASSILRGHNEQFF.

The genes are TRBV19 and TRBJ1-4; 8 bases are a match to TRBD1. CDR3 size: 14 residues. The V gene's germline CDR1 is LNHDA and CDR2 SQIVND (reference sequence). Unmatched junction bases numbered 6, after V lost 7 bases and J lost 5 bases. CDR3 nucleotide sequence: TGTGCCAGTAACAACAGGGACAGGAATGAAAAACTGTTTTTT. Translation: CASNNRDRNEKLFF. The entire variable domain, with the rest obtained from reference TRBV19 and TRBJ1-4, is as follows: DGGITQSPKYLFRKEGQNVTLSCEQNLNHDAMYWYRQDPGQGLRLIYYSQIVNDFQKGDIAEGYSVSREKKESFPLTVTSAQKNPTAFYLCASNNRDRNEKLFFGSGTQLSVL.

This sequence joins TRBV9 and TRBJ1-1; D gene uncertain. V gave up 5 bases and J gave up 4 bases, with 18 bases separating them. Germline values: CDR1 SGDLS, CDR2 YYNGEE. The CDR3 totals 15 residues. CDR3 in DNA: TGTGCCAGCAGTGAGGAGGCGGGGTATGGCACTGAAGCTTTCTTT. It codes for CASSEEAGYGTEAFF.

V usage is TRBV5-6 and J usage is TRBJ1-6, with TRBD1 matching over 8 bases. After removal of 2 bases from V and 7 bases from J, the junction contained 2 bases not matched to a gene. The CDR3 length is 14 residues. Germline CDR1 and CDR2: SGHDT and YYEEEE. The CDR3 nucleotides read TGTGCCAGCAGCTTCCGGGACAGGAATTCACCCCTCCACTTT. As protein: CASSFRDRNSPLHF.

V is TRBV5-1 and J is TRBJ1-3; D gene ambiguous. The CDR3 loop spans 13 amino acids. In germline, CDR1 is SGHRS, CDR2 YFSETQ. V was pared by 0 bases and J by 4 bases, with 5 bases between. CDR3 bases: TGCGCCAGCAGCTTGGACAGAGGAAACACCATATATTTT. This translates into CASSLDRGNTIYF.